A selection of T cell receptor beta chains follows, all from one sample in a study of cytomegalovirus exposure and HLA in healthy donors. The method was immunoSEQ multiplex PCR; TCRdb's version includes in-frame clones alone and lacks a portion of them. The sample totals fewer than 70,000 clones. Sequenced input: PBMCs. The receptors originated from a woman aged 18 to 35 in good health and CMV-seronegative. Both conserved end residues are part of each CDR3. A D gene is named only where the DNA matches it firmly.

v_call: TRBV6-1
j_call: TRBJ2-2
d_call: TRBD2
cdr3_aa: CASSEPSGRSGELFF
cdr3_nt: TGTGCCAGCAGTGAGCCTAGCGGACGGTCCGGGGAGCTGTTTTTT

v_call: TRBV28
j_call: TRBJ1-2
d_call: TRBD1
cdr3_aa: CASSNPGQGAFNYGYTF
cdr3_nt: TGTGCCAGCAGTAATCCGGGACAGGGGGCTTTTAACTATGGCTACACCTTC

v_call: TRBV6-1
j_call: TRBJ2-6
d_call: NA
cdr3_aa: CASFSSGANVLTF
cdr3_nt: TGTGCCAGCTTTTCTTCTGGGGCCAACGTCCTGACTTTC

v_call: TRBV7-8
j_call: TRBJ2-7
d_call: TRBD2
cdr3_aa: CASSPRTSGRRDEQYF
cdr3_nt: TGTGCCAGCAGCCCGCGGACTAGCGGGAGGAGGGACGAGCAGTACTTC

v_call: TRBV7-8
j_call: TRBJ1-6
d_call: TRBD1
cdr3_aa: CASSPRGQGLSPLHF
cdr3_nt: TGTGCCAGCAGCCCGCGGGGACAGGGTCTTTCACCCCTCCACTTT

v_call: TRBV27
j_call: TRBJ1-1
d_call: NA
cdr3_aa: CASSRTPLGNTEAFF
cdr3_nt: TGTGCCAGCAGTCGGACTCCTCTGGGGAACACTGAAGCTTTCTTT

v_call: TRBV9
j_call: TRBJ1-1
d_call: TRBD1
cdr3_aa: CASSVRPQTGLNTEAFF
cdr3_nt: TGTGCCAGCAGCGTTCGTCCCCAGACAGGGTTGAACACTGAAGCTTTCTTT

v_call: TRBV14
j_call: TRBJ1-2
d_call: NA
cdr3_aa: CASSQDGVYGYTF
cdr3_nt: TGTGCCAGCAGCCAAGACGGAGTATATGGCTACACCTTC

v_call: TRBV6-5
j_call: TRBJ1-2
d_call: NA
cdr3_aa: CASSYPRVGYEDGYTF
cdr3_nt: TGTGCCAGCAGTTACCCCAGGGTGGGCTATGAGGATGGCTACACCTTC

v_call: TRBV4-1
j_call: TRBJ2-7
d_call: NA
cdr3_aa: CASSQGLAYEQYF
cdr3_nt: TGCGCCAGCAGCCAAGGGCTAGCCTACGAGCAGTACTTC

v_call: TRBV5-6
j_call: TRBJ1-5
d_call: NA
cdr3_aa: CASSLFSTLGRPQHF
cdr3_nt: TGTGCCAGCAGCTTGTTCAGTACCCTGGGCAGGCCCCAGCATTTT

v_call: TRBV7-9
j_call: TRBJ2-1
d_call: NA
cdr3_aa: CASSFYSGYNEQFF
cdr3_nt: TGTGCCAGCAGCTTTTATAGCGGATACAATGAGCAGTTCTTC

v_call: TRBV13
j_call: TRBJ2-7
d_call: TRBD1
cdr3_aa: CASSSTRDSYEQYF
cdr3_nt: TGTGCCAGCAGCTCGACACGGGACAGCTACGAGCAGTACTTC

v_call: TRBV11-2
j_call: TRBJ2-1
d_call: TRBD2
cdr3_aa: CASSQGPGGDEQFF
cdr3_nt: TGTGCCAGCAGCCAAGGACCGGGGGGGGATGAGCAGTTCTTC

v_call: TRBV30
j_call: TRBJ2-1
d_call: TRBD2
cdr3_aa: CASRRSGEGRDEQFF
cdr3_nt: TGTGCCAGTCGGAGGTCCGGGGAGGGGAGGGATGAGCAGTTCTTC

v_call: TRBV18
j_call: TRBJ2-1
d_call: NA
cdr3_aa: CASLQGNEQFF
cdr3_nt: TGTGCCAGCCTCCAGGGGAATGAGCAGTTCTTC

v_call: TRBV19
j_call: TRBJ1-2
d_call: TRBD1
cdr3_aa: CASSIGGGTGSYGYTF
cdr3_nt: TGTGCCAGTAGTATAGGAGGGGGGACAGGGAGCTATGGCTACACCTTC

v_call: TRBV6-5
j_call: TRBJ1-1
d_call: NA
cdr3_aa: CASWEGTEAFF
cdr3_nt: TGTGCCAGCTGGGAGGGGACTGAAGCTTTCTTT

v_call: TRBV7-9
j_call: TRBJ1-4
d_call: NA
cdr3_aa: CASSQITRGQEKLFF
cdr3_nt: TGTGCCAGCAGCCAAATCACCCGAGGGCAGGAAAAACTGTTTTTT

v_call: TRBV28
j_call: TRBJ1-6
d_call: NA
cdr3_aa: CASSFHGVDNSPLHF
cdr3_nt: TGTGCCAGCAGTTTTCACGGGGTGGATAATTCACCCCTCCACTTT

v_call: TRBV29-1
j_call: TRBJ2-1
d_call: TRBD2
cdr3_aa: CSVDRTSDNEQFF
cdr3_nt: TGCAGCGTTGACCGGACTAGCGACAATGAGCAGTTCTTC

v_call: TRBV19
j_call: TRBJ2-2
d_call: NA
cdr3_aa: CASALGTFNTGELFF
cdr3_nt: TGTGCCAGCGCACTCGGGACATTTAACACCGGGGAGCTGTTTTTT